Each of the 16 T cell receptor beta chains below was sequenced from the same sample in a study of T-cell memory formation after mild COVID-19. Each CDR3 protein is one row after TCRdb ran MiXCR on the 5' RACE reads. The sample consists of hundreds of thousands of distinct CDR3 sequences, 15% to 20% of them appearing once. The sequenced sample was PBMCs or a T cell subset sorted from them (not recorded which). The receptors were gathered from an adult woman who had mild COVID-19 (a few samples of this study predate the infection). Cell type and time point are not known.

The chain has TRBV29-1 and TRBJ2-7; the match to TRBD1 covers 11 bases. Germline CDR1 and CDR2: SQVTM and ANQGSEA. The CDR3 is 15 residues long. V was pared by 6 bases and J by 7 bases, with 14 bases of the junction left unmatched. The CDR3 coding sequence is TGCAGCGTCCAGGGCCAGGACAGGGGGCTGAGTGAGCAGTACTTC. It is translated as CSVQGQDRGLSEQYF.

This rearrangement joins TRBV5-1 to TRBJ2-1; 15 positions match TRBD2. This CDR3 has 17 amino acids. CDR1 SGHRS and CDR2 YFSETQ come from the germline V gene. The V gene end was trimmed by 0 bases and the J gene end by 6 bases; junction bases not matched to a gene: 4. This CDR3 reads CASSLGTSGRASNEQFF. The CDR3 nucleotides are TGCGCCAGCAGCTTGGGGACTAGCGGGAGGGCCAGCAATGAGCAGTTCTTC. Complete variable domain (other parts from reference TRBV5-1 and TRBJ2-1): KAGVTQTPRYLIKTRGQQVTLSCSPISGHRSVSWYQQTPGQGLQFLFEYFSETQRNKGNFPGRFSGRQFSNSRSEMNVSTLELGDSALYLCASSLGTSGRASNEQFFGPGTRLTVL.

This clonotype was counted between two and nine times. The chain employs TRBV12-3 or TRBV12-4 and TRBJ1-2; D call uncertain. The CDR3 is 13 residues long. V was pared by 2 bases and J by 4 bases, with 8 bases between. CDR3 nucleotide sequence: TGTGCCAGCAGTTTAAAGGGAAGCTATGGCTACACCTTC. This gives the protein CASSLKGSYGYTF.

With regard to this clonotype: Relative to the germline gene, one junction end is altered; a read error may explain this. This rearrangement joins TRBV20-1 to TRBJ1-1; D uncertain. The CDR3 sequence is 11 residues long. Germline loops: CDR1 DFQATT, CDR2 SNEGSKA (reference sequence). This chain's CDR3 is CNAREISEAFF. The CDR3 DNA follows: TGCAATGCTAGAGAGATCTCTGAAGCTTTCTTT.

The CDR3 coding sequence is TGTGCCACCAGCAGAGACCGAGGCTCTGGAAACACCATATATTTT. Protein product: CATSRDRGSGNTIYF. The chain combines TRBV15 with TRBJ1-3; D not certain. Germline CDR1 is LNHNV and CDR2 is YYDKDF (reference sequence). The CDR3 contains 15 residues. The V end lost 0 bases, the J end lost 0 bases, and 6 bases lay between the germline ends.

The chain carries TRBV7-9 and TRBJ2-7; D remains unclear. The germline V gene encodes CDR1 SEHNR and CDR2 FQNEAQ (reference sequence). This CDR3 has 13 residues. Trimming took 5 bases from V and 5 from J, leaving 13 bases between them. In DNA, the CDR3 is TGTGCCAGCAGCCTCGGGTTGGGGAACGAGCAGTACTTC. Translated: CASSLGLGNEQYF.

CDR3 sequence: CASSSSGGEAFF. CDR3 DNA: TGCGCCAGCAGCTCGTCCGGGGGCGAAGCTTTCTTT. The V call is TRBV5-1, the J call TRBJ1-1, with D tentatively TRBD1 (6 bases). V was clipped by 3 bases and J by 8 bases, with 11 bases between them. The CDR3 covers 12 residues. Germline CDR1 is SGHRS and CDR2 is YFSETQ.

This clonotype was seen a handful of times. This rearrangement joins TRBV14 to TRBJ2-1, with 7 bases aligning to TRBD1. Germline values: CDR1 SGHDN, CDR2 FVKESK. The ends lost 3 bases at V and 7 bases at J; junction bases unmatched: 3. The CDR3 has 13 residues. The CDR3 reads CASSHLGQNEQFF. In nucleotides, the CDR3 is TGTGCCAGCAGCCACCTGGGACAGAATGAGCAGTTCTTC.

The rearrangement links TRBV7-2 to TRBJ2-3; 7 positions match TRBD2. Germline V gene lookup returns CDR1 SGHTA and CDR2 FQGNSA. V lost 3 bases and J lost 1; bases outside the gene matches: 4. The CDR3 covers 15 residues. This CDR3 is CASSFPAGGTDTQYF. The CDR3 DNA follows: TGTGCCAGCAGCTTTCCCGCGGGGGGCACAGATACGCAGTATTTT.

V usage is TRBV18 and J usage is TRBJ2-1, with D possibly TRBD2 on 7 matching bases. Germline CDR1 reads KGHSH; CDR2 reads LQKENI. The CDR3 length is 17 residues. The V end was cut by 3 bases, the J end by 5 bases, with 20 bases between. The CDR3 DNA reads TGTGCCAGCTCACCCGTTATCGGGCGGGGGCGAAACAATGAGCAGTTCTTC. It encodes CASSPVIGRGRNNEQFF.

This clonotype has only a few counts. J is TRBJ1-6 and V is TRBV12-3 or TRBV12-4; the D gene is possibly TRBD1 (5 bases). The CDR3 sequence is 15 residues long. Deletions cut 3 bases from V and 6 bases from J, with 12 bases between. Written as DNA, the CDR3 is TGTGCCAGCAGTTTCGGCAGGGTTGGTAATTCACCCCTCCACTTT. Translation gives CASSFGRVGNSPLHF.

CDR3 in amino acids: CASRKAGGPHEQYF. DNA for the CDR3: TGTGCCAGCAGGAAAGCGGGAGGGCCTCACGAGCAGTACTTC. The rearrangement links TRBV6-5 to TRBJ2-7; 10 bases align to TRBD2. Germline values: CDR1 MNHEY, CDR2 SVGAGI. This CDR3 region has 14 residues. Trimming took 6 bases from V and 5 from J; bases not matched to a gene: 7.

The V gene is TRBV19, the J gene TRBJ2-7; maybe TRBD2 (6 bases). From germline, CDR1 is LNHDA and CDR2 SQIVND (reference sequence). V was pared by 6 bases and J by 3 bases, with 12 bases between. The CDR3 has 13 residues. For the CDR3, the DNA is TGTGCCAGTAGCGCGGGACGGAACTACGAGCAGTACTTC. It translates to CASSAGRNYEQYF. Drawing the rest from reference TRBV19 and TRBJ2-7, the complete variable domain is DGGITQSPKYLFRKEGQNVTLSCEQNLNHDAMYWYRQDPGQGLRLIYYSQIVNDFQKGDIAEGYSVSREKKESFPLTVTSAQKNPTAFYLCASSAGRNYEQYFGPGTRLTVT.

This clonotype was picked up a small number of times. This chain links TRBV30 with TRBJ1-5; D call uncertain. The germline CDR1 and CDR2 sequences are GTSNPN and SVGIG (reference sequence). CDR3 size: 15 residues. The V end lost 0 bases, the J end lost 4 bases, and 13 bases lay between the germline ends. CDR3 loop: CAWSVGRGANQPQHF. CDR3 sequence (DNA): TGTGCCTGGAGTGTCGGGCGAGGTGCGAATCAGCCCCAGCATTTT.

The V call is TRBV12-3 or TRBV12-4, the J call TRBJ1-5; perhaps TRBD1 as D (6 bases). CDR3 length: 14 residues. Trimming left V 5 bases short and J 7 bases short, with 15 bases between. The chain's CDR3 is CASSLTGMVQPQHF. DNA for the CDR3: TGTGCCAGCAGTCTCACAGGGATGGTGCAGCCCCAGCATTTT.

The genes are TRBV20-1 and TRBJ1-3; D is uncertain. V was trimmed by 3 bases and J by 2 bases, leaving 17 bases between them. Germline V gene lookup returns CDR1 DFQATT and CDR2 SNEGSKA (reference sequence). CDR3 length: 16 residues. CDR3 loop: CSASQLFGRTGNTIYF. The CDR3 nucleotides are TGCAGTGCTAGCCAACTATTTGGCAGAACTGGAAACACCATATATTTT.